This TCR beta chain was identified in a study of identical twins. It was template switching that added a universal primer site, and there were unique molecular identifiers on the cDNA. TCRdb used MiXCR to reprocess the 5' RACE reads, holding one entry per CDR3 protein. The data contain hundreds of thousands of distinct CDR3 sequences, roughly 18% of them singletons. V was pared by 1 base and J by 2 bases, with 16 bases between. The CDR3 sequence is 16 residues long. Germline loops: CDR1 DFQATT, CDR2 SNEGSKA (reference sequence). A further study also used this sample, focusing on T cells expressing NK-cell markers. That study adds: Sorting in several experiments was restricted by an anti-gamma-delta TCR antibody to alpha-beta TCR T cells. Among CD8+ T cells from six donors, dominant NKG2C+ clonotypes accounted for about 1.0-7.0%. A handful of donors showed these clonotypes also leading the CD3+CD56-NKG2C+ fraction.

The clonotype comes from a woman in her late teens or twenties in good health. The rearrangement links TRBV20-1 to TRBJ2-3; D may be TRBD2 (6 bases). The sample consisted of PBMCs. CDR3 nucleotide sequence: TGCAGTGCTAGAGCGGCGGGCGCGGGACCCACAGATACGCAGTATTTT. Translated: CSARAAGAGPTDTQYF.